Shown below are 24 T cell receptor beta chains from a single sample sequenced in a study of identical twins. TCRdb re-called the 5' RACE reads with MiXCR, one entry per CDR3 protein. Altogether a few hundred thousand distinct CDR3 sequences are present, 12% to 15% being singletons, with the ten largest covering roughly 0.46%. The sample also formed part of further work on yellow fever vaccine responses in identical twins.

Material for sequencing was CD4+ T cells sorted from blood. These receptor sequences come from a woman aged 18-29 years in good health.

This chain connects TRBV25-1 to TRBJ1-2, with a possible D match to TRBD1 (5 bases). The CDR3 is 16 residues long. Trimming left V 1 base short and J 7 bases short, with 19 bases between. Germline V gene sequence: CDR1 MGHDK, CDR2 SYGVNS. In nucleotides, the CDR3 is TGTGCCAGCAGTGAATGGGGGACTTCCTCCGGTGTTGGCTACACCTTC. It translates to CASSEWGTSSGVGYTF.

The chain carries TRBV4-1 and TRBJ1-4; D is uncertain. V shed 0 bases and J shed 2 bases, with 7 bases lying between them. The CDR3 consists of 15 residues. Germline V gene data show CDR1 as MGHRA and CDR2 as YSYEKL. CDR3 region: CASSQDSGTNEKLFF. Written as DNA, the CDR3 is TGCGCCAGCAGCCAAGACAGCGGGACTAATGAAAAACTGTTTTTT.

This clonotype appeared a few times. This chain uses TRBV28 with TRBJ1-5; maybe TRBD1 (5 bases). CDR1 MDHEN and CDR2 SYDVKM come from the germline V gene. Trimming pared 3 bases from V and 1 base from J, leaving 10 bases between. The CDR3 is 15 amino acids. CDR3: CASSFPGISNQPQHF. The CDR3 DNA reads as TGTGCCAGCAGTTTCCCAGGGATCAGCAATCAGCCCCAGCATTTT.

As DNA, the CDR3 is TGTGCCACCACCCACTCCGTGGGGCGATACAATGAGCAGTTCTTC. Translation: CATTHSVGRYNEQFF. The genes are TRBV3-1 and TRBJ2-1; a weak D match, TRBD1 (5 bases). The CDR3 has 15 amino acids. Trimming removed 10 bases at V and 4 bases at J, with 20 bases between. Germline V gene lookup returns CDR1 LGHDT and CDR2 YNNKEL (reference sequence).

This clonotype was counted at least ten times. The chain is built from TRBV12-3 or TRBV12-4 and TRBJ2-3; D is possibly TRBD2 (6 bases). The CDR3 is 15 amino acids. V lost 2 bases and J lost 2, with 11 bases in between. The CDR3, as DNA: TGTGCCAGCAGTTTATCGGGAGTTTACACAGATACGCAGTATTTT. As protein: CASSLSGVYTDTQYF.

The rearrangement uses TRBV20-1 and TRBJ2-1, with TRBD2 identical over 8 bases. Germline CDR1 DFQATT, CDR2 SNEGSKA (reference sequence). Trimming removed 3 bases from V and 7 bases from J; junction bases left unmatched: 5. The CDR3 runs 13 residues. The CDR3 loop reads CSASGRARNEQFF. In DNA, the CDR3 is TGCAGTGCTAGCGGGAGGGCGAGGAATGAGCAGTTCTTC.

This clonotype was seen a handful of times. The CDR3 protein is CASSLLAVGSGANVLTF. CDR3 DNA: TGTGCCAGCAGTTTATTGGCGGTGGGCTCTGGGGCCAACGTCCTGACTTTC. The V gene is TRBV27, the J gene TRBJ2-6; D is uncertain. The length of the CDR3 is 17 residues. V dropped 1 base and J dropped 0 bases, with 10 bases sitting between them. Germline CDR1 is MNHEY and CDR2 is SMNVEV (reference sequence).

The chain combines TRBV6-5 with TRBJ1-1; D remains unclear. Germline CDR1 is MNHEY and CDR2 is SVGAGI. V dropped 0 bases and J dropped 1 base, with 21 bases sitting between them. This CDR3 contains 19 residues. The CDR3 DNA reads as TGTGCCAGCAGTTACTCGCCCTGGGGTGTAGGGCGGGGGAACACTGAAGCTTTCTTT. Residues: CASSYSPWGVGRGNTEAFF.

The CDR3: CATSRTGNEQFF. The CDR3 bases are TGTGCCACCAGCAGGACCGGTAATGAGCAGTTCTTC. V usage is TRBV15 and J usage is TRBJ2-1; no definite D call. Trimming shortened V by 3 bases and J by 7 bases, and 7 bases separated the two germline ends. Germline V CDR1 and CDR2: LNHNV, YYDKDF (reference sequence). The CDR3 runs to 12 residues. Drawing the rest from reference TRBV15 and TRBJ2-1, the complete variable domain is DAMVIQNPRYQVTQFGKPVTLSCSQTLNHNVMYWYQQKSSQAPKLLFHYYDKDFNNEADTPDNFQSRRPNTSFCFLDIRSPGLGDTAMYLCATSRTGNEQFFGPGTRLTVL.

This rearrangement joins TRBV5-1 to TRBJ2-5, with 11 bases matching TRBD2. After removal of 0 bases from V and 1 base from J, the junction contained 5 bases not matched to a gene. This CDR3 is built from 17 residues. Germline CDR1 SGHRS, CDR2 YFSETQ. The CDR3 loop reads CASSLVTSGISQETQYF. The CDR3, as DNA: TGCGCCAGCAGCTTGGTGACTAGCGGGATATCCCAAGAGACCCAGTACTTC.

The V call is TRBV12-3 or TRBV12-4, the J call TRBJ2-7, with D perhaps matching TRBD2 (6 bases). The CDR3 has 13 residues. Trimming left V 1 base short and J 6 bases short, with 10 bases between. DNA for the CDR3: TGTGCCAGCAGTTTAGTTTTCGGGGGCGAGCAGTACGTC. As protein: CASSLVFGGEQYV.

The chain has TRBV7-9 and TRBJ1-1, with TRBD1 matching 8 bases. This CDR3 comprises 15 residues. V dropped 5 bases and J dropped 1; count of bases not matched to a gene: 6. Per the germline V gene, CDR1 is SEHNR and CDR2 is FQNEAQ (reference sequence). The CDR3 sequence: CASSPFGQGNTEAFF. The CDR3, as DNA: TGTGCCAGCAGCCCTTTCGGACAGGGGAACACTGAAGCTTTCTTT.

The chain carries TRBV4-2 and TRBJ2-2; maybe TRBD2 (6 bases). The germline CDR1 and CDR2 sequences are LGHNA and YNFKEQ. The CDR3 contains 15 residues. With 1 base removed from V and 6 bases from J, the gap between germline ends came to 12 bases. CDR3 DNA: TGTGCCAGCAGCCAAGGGTCGGGGGTTTCCGGGGAGCTGTTTTTT. It is translated as CASSQGSGVSGELFF.

This clonotype was recorded at least ten times. This chain links TRBV12-3 or TRBV12-4 with TRBJ1-2; no clear D. This CDR3 region has 15 residues. Between the trimmed V and J ends, which lost 2 bases and 8 bases, there was a span of 18 bases. The DNA for the CDR3 is TGTGCCAGCAGTTTACGATCACCGACTTCCACGGGCTACACCTTC. It is translated as CASSLRSPTSTGYTF.

The V call is TRBV7-3, the J call TRBJ2-2; D unclear. The germline V and J ends were trimmed by 4 bases and 6 bases, with 15 bases remaining between them. Germline V lookup: CDR1 SGHTA, CDR2 FQGTGA. The CDR3 extends over 15 amino acids. The CDR3 spells CASSSPAGDSGELFF. DNA of the CDR3: TGTGCCAGCAGCTCCCCAGCCGGAGATTCCGGGGAGCTGTTTTTT.

V gene TRBV6-5 combines with J gene TRBJ2-1, with 7 positions matching TRBD2. Trimming cost V 1 base and J 1 base; bases outside gene matches: 4. Germline CDR1 MNHEY, CDR2 SVGAGI. The CDR3 is 16 residues long. The CDR3 is CASSYFAGESYNEQFF. In DNA form, the CDR3 reads TGTGCCAGCAGTTACTTTGCGGGAGAATCCTACAATGAGCAGTTCTTC.

In regard to this clonotype: A much larger clone differs by one base, so this may be a read error. The genes are TRBV12-3 or TRBV12-4 and TRBJ1-1; D is uncertain. Trimming stripped 4 bases from V and 5 bases from J, with 8 bases between. The CDR3 length is 12 residues. Here the CDR3 DNA reads TGTGCCAGCAGTTCATGGGTTACTGAAGCTTTCTTT. Protein product: CASSSWVTEAFF.

This clonotype has a handful of counts. The chain links TRBV5-1 to TRBJ2-3; weak D call: TRBD1 (5 bases). This CDR3 is built from 15 residues. Germline assignment: CDR1 SGHRS and CDR2 YFSETQ. The ends were cut back, 4 bases at V and 2 bases at J, with 14 bases in the middle. The CDR3 bases are TGCGCCAGCAGCCTACGACAGCCCGACACAGATACGCAGTATTTT. Protein product: CASSLRQPDTDTQYF.

This chain joins TRBV2 and TRBJ2-1; D is undetermined. With 4 bases removed from V and 9 bases from J, the gap between germline ends came to 1 base. Germline assignment: CDR1 SNHLY and CDR2 FYNNEI. This CDR3 has 9 residues. In DNA form, the CDR3 reads TGTGCCAGCAGTGTTGAGCAGTTCTTC. Protein: CASSVEQFF.

This clonotype came up a few times. The gene calls are TRBV6-1 and TRBJ2-7; 10 bases fit TRBD1. This CDR3 region has 16 residues. CDR1 is MNHNS, CDR2 SASEGT, per germline. V lost 6 bases to trimming and J lost 6 bases; unmatched junction nucleotides: 14. The CDR3 DNA is TGTGCCAGCAGCGCCGTAGTACGGACAGGGGGTAGCGAGCAGTACTTC. Protein sequence: CASSAVVRTGGSEQYF.

This clonotype was seen only a few times. The J gene is TRBJ2-1, the V gene TRBV3-1; 8 bases align to TRBD2. The germline V gene has CDR1 LGHDT and CDR2 YNNKEL (reference sequence). The CDR3 totals 15 residues. Unmatched junction bases numbered 9, after V lost 4 bases and J lost 7 bases. The CDR3 here is CASSPSAGVPNEQFF. DNA of the CDR3: TGTGCCAGCAGCCCATCAGCGGGGGTTCCGAATGAGCAGTTCTTC.

This clonotype occurred a few times. This chain connects TRBV28 to TRBJ2-4; D assignment may be TRBD1 or TRBD2 (5 bases each). Germline CDR1 MDHEN, CDR2 SYDVKM. Trimming shortened V by 4 bases and J by 11 bases, and 15 bases separated the two germline ends. The CDR3 totals 13 residues. The chain's CDR3 is CASSWGSAQVQYF. DNA of the CDR3: TGTGCCAGCAGTTGGGGGAGCGCCCAGGTTCAGTACTTC.

This clonotype occurred many times. This chain uses TRBV5-1 with TRBJ2-7, with TRBD1 as a possible D gene (6 bases). Germline CDR1 and CDR2: SGHRS and YFSETQ. The CDR3 contains 14 residues. V was clipped by 1 base and J by 3 bases, with 11 bases between them. The CDR3 region is CASSLMTGDYEQYF. CDR3 nucleotide sequence: TGCGCCAGCAGCTTGATGACAGGTGACTACGAGCAGTACTTC.

This clonotype was found a few times. The rearrangement uses TRBV24-1 and TRBJ2-1; 13 nucleotides align to TRBD2. Trimming at V came to 4 bases and at J to 6 bases, leaving 17 bases not matched to a gene. The CDR3 spans 20 residues. The V gene's germline CDR1 is KGHDR and CDR2 SFDVKD. The CDR3 region has the DNA TGTGCCACCAGTGACCCCACCGGACTAGCGGGAGCGGAGTTGCGCAATGAGCAGTTCTTC. It yields the protein CATSDPTGLAGAELRNEQFF.